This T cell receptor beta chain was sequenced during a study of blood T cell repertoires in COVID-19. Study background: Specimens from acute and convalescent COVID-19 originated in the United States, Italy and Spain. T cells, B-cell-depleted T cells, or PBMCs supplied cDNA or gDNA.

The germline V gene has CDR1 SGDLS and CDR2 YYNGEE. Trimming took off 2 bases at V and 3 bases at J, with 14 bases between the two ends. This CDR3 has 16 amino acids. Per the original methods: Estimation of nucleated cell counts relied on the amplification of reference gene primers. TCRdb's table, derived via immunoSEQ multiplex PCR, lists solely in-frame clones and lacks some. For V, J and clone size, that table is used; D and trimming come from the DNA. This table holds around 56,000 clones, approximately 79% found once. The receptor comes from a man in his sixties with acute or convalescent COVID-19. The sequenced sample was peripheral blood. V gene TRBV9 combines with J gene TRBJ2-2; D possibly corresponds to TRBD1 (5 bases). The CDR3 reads CASSVPEGADTGELFF. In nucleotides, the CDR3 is TGTGCCAGCAGCGTCCCTGAAGGGGCCGACACCGGGGAGCTGTTTTTT.